The present TCR beta chain was sequenced within a study of radiation and T cells in renal cell carcinoma. Overall study results and limits: From baseline, blood top tumor clonotypes peaked at 2 weeks post-radiation. Baseline intratumoral clonotype presence is unknown without pretreatment biopsies.

Remarks on this clone: Its specificity is unknown.

Per germline, CDR1 SGDLS and CDR2 YYNGEE. There are 21 residues in the CDR3. The V gene end was trimmed by 0 bases and the J gene end by 2 bases; junction bases not matched to a gene: 15. The time point here: baseline pretreatment blood. As to treatment: 15 Gy SBRT to primary tumor, nephrectomy 4 weeks later. Radiation-treated patients gave blood at baseline, week 2 and week 4. Clear cell pathology was present in this patient's renal cell carcinoma. TCRdb keeps only in-frame clones here, not all; method: immunoSEQ multiplex PCR. The sample comprises more than 75,000 clones, 65% to 85% of which are singletons, and around 6.7% rests with the top ten.

This specimen was blood, taken from a patient whose treatment included radiotherapy and nephrectomy. The sequence was collected from a man in his sixties with renal cell carcinoma. The V gene is TRBV9, the J gene TRBJ2-7; 15 bases map to TRBD2. The DNA for the CDR3 is TGTGCCAGCAGCGTAGGGGGTTCCTCGGGACTAGCGGGAGGCACCCCCTACGAGCAGTACTTC. Amino acid sequence: CASSVGGSSGLAGGTPYEQYF.